The present TCR beta chain was sequenced within a study of cytomegalovirus exposure and HLA in healthy donors. The CDR3 consists of 14 residues. The germline CDR1 and CDR2 sequences are SGHKS and YYEKEE (reference sequence). Trimming cost V 3 bases and J 6 bases; bases outside gene matches: 9. Measured with immunoSEQ multiplex PCR; TCRdb has only the in-frame clones, and not every one. The sample shows around 66,000 clones, approximately 97% of them seen only once. The sequenced sample was PBMCs. The clonotype originates from a woman younger than 35 in good health and CMV-seropositive. V gene TRBV5-5 combines with J gene TRBJ2-7; 7 positions match TRBD1. CDR3: CASSSATGPGEQYF. CDR3 DNA: TGTGCCAGCAGCTCTGCGACAGGGCCAGGCGAGCAGTACTTC.